This TCR beta chain was recorded in a study of OX40 agonist ivuxolimab in advanced cancers. Study in general: An agonistic anti-OX40 (CD134) antibody, ivuxolimab, was used to treat the patients.

The trim removed 7 bases at V and 4 bases at J, leaving 3 bases unmatched. The V gene's germline CDR1 is MNHEY and CDR2 SMNVEV (reference sequence). The CDR3 runs 12 residues. TCRdb keeps only in-frame clones here, not all; method: immunoSEQ multiplex PCR. The sample shows approximately 30,000 clones, roughly 83% of them seen only once. This clonotype was sampled from an adult with an advanced solid tumor such as melanoma, head and neck, liver or kidney cancer. Here the sequenced sample was CD4+ or CD8+ T cells sorted from blood, taken in a trial of the OX40 agonist ivuxolimab. The rearrangement links TRBV27 to TRBJ1-2; 7 nucleotides match TRBD1. The CDR3 nucleotides read TGTGCCAGCACCGACAGGGTCTATGGCTACACCTTC. This translates into CASTDRVYGYTF.